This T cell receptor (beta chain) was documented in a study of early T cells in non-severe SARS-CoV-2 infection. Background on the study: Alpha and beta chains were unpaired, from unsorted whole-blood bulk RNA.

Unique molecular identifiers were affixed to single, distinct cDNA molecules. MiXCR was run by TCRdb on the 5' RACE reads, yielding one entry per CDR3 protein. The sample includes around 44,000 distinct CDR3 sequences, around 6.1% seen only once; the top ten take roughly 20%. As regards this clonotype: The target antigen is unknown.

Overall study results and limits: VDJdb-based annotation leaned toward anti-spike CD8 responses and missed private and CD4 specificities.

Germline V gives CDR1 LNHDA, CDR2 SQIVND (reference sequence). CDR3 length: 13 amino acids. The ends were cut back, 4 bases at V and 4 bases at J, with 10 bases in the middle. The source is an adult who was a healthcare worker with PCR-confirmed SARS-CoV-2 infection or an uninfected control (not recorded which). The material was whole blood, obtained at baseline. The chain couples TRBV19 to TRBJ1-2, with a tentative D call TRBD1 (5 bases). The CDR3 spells CASSTPDSYGYTF. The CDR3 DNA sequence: TGTGCCAGTAGTACACCCGACAGCTATGGCTACACCTTC.